This TCR beta chain derives from a study of cytotoxic CD8 clonotypes in ibrutinib-treated CLL. Here immunoSEQ multiplex PCR was the method, and the copy in TCRdb shows in-frame clones only, minus some. The sample yields tens of thousands of clones, about 64% seen once. CDR3 length equals 17 residues. Germline assignment: CDR1 LGHNT and CDR2 FRNRAP. Trimming left V 5 bases short and J 5 bases short, with 19 bases between. The J gene is TRBJ2-6, the V gene TRBV12-5, with D perhaps TRBD1 (5 bases). The sequence was obtained from a human donor with chronic lymphocytic leukemia. Source: PBMCs, taken at disease progression, from a patient treated with ibrutinib. CDR3 amino acids: CASGSFSGQSRANVLTF. Here the CDR3 DNA reads TGTGCTAGTGGTAGTTTCTCAGGACAAAGTCGGGCCAACGTCCTGACTTTC. Variable domain in full (rest from reference TRBV12-5 and TRBJ2-6): DARVTQTPRHKVTEMGQEVTMRCQPILGHNTVFWYRQTMMQGLELLAYFRNRAPLDDSGMPKDRFSAEMPDATLATLKIQPSEPRDSAVYFCASGSFSGQSRANVLTFGAGSRLTVL.